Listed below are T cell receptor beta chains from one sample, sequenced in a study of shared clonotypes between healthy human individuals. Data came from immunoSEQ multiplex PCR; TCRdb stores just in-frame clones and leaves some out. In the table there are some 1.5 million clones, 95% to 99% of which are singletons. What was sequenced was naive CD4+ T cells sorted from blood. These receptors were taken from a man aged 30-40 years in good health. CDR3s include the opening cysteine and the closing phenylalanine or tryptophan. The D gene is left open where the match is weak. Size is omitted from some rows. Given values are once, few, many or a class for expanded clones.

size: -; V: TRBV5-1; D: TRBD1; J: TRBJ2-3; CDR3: CASSRTGAQDTQYF; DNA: TGCGCCAGCAGCCGGACAGGCGCGCAGGATACGCAGTATTTT
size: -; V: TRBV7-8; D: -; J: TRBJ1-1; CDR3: CASSWGVGREAFF; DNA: TGTGCCAGCAGCTGGGGGGTGGGGCGTGAAGCTTTCTTT
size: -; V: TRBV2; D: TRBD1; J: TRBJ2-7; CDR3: CASRATGAVGGSYEQYF; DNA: TGTGCCAGCAGGGCGACAGGGGCTGTAGGGGGCTCCTACGAGCAGTACTTC
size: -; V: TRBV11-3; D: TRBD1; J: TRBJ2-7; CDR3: CASSGTGDEQYF; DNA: TGTGCCAGCAGCGGGACAGGGGACGAGCAGTACTTC
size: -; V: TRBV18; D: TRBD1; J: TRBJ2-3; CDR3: CASSPLGQGLARGDTQYF; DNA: TGTGCCAGCTCACCCCTAGGACAGGGTCTAGCGCGGGGAGATACGCAGTATTTT
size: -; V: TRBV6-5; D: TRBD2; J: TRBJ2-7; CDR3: CASNLAGGPYEQYF; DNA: TGTGCCAGCAACTTAGCGGGAGGGCCCTACGAGCAGTACTTC
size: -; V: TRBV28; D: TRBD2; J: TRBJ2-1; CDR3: CASSLSGTTAGEQFF; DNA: TGTGCCAGCAGCCTTAGTGGGACTACAGCGGGTGAGCAGTTCTTC
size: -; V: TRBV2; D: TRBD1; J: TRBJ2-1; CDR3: CASAVQGVYNEQFF; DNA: TGTGCCAGTGCCGTACAGGGGGTCTACAATGAGCAGTTCTTC
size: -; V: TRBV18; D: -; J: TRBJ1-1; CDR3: CASAGTSGTEAFF; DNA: TGTGCCAGCGCAGGGACCAGCGGGACTGAAGCTTTCTTT
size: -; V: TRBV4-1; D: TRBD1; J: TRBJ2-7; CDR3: CASRRAGGDSYEQYF; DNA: TGCGCCAGCAGAAGGGCAGGGGGCGACTCCTACGAGCAGTACTTC
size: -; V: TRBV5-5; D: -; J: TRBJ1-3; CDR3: CASSEREAPGNTIYF; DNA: TGTGCCAGCAGCGAGAGGGAAGCCCCGGGAAACACCATATATTTT
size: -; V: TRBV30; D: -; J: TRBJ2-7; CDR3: CAWSVLTGSEQYF; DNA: TGTGCCTGGAGTGTACTTACGGGAAGCGAGCAGTACTTC
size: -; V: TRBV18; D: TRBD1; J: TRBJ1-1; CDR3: CASSPLGGADEAFF; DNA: TGTGCCAGCTCACCATTAGGGGGCGCTGATGAAGCTTTCTTT
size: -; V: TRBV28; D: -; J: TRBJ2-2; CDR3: CASRVANTGELFF; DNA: TGTGCCAGCCGGGTTGCGAACACCGGGGAGCTGTTTTTT
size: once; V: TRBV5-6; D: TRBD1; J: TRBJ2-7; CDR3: CASTSLGDRPYEQYF; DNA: TGTGCCAGCACATCCCTGGGGGACAGACCCTACGAGCAGTACTTC
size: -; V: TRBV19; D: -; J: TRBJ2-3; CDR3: CASSLAQLFTDTQYF; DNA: TGTGCCAGCTCCTTGGCCCAGCTATTCACAGATACGCAGTATTTT
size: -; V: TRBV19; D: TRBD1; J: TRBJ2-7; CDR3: CASSMLGQGFNEQYF; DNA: TGTGCCAGTAGTATGCTGGGACAGGGTTTCAACGAGCAGTACTTC
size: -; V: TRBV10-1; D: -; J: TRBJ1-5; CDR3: CASSEVQTNSNQPQHF; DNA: TGCGCCAGCAGTGAGGTACAGACAAATAGCAATCAGCCCCAGCATTTT
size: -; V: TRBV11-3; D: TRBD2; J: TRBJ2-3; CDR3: CASSLDSGLAGTTDTQYF; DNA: TGTGCCAGCAGCTTAGATTCCGGACTAGCGGGTACGACAGATACGCAGTATTTT